Sequencing of this T cell receptor beta chain was carried out in a study of T cells after yellow fever vaccination. This clonotype was counted many times. Its matching antigen is unknown. The study, taken as a whole, reports: Clonotypes found in both CD4 and CD8 compartments made up a small share. High-abundance clonotypes from the bulk population could contaminate FACS-sorted repertoires. Clones that expanded after primary vaccination mostly reappeared after the booster (just over 95% CD4, about 89% CD8).

A universal primer site and UMIs were added as TCR cDNA was made by 5'RACE template switching. MiXCR was run by TCRdb on the 5' RACE reads, yielding one entry per CDR3 protein. The sample lists more than 300,000 distinct CDR3 sequences, around 4.3% seen once, with around 19% in the top ten. The V end lost 0 bases, the J end lost 1 base, and 15 bases lay between the germline ends. Germline-derived CDR1 and CDR2 are KGHDR and SFDVKD. This CDR3 spans 18 amino acids. Source: PBMCs, taken 15 days after the yellow fever booster vaccination. The origin of this receptor is a man between 18 and 29 years old who received the YFV17D yellow fever vaccine. V and J are TRBV24-1 and TRBJ2-4; D is unclear. CDR3 residues: CATSDLLVEGLAKNIQYF. The CDR3 nucleotides are TGTGCCACCAGTGATTTGTTGGTGGAAGGGCTGGCCAAAAACATTCAGTACTTC.